The rows below give T cell receptor beta chains drawn from one sample of a study of shared clonotypes between healthy human individuals. Repertoires were generated with immunoSEQ multiplex PCR, while TCRdb's copy carries only in-frame clones and drops some. The sample consists of some 500,000 clones, 65% to 80% of them appearing once. Sequencing used PBMCs. The receptors derive from a middle-aged woman in good health. Some clones in this sample may be carry-over from other donors' samples. The CDR3 runs from the conserved cysteine through the conserved F or W. D genes are given only for firm matches. Only part of the rows carry a size: once, few, many, or a class if the clone is expanded.

J	D	V	size	CDR3	DNA
TRBJ2-2	TRBD2	TRBV27	few	CASSHPGGLAVKTGELFF	TGTGCCAGCAGCCATCCCGGGGGACTAGCGGTGAAAACCGGGGAGCTGTTTTTT
TRBJ2-3	TRBD1	TRBV18	few	CASSPTVTGETTDTQYF	TGTGCCAGCTCACCAACGGTGACAGGGGAGACCACAGATACGCAGTATTTT
TRBJ2-5	-	TRBV9	many	CASSVGQIQETQYF	TGTGCCAGCAGCGTAGGGCAGATCCAAGAGACCCAGTACTTC
TRBJ2-3	-	TRBV7-9	-	CASMPGVSSTDTQYF	TGTGCCAGCATGCCAGGCGTTTCTAGCACAGATACGCAGTATTTT
TRBJ2-3	-	TRBV11-2	-	CASSLDGYTDTQYF	TGTGCCAGCAGCTTAGACGGATACACAGATACGCAGTATTTT
TRBJ2-7	-	TRBV6-1	once	CASSGGGGAYEQYF	TGTGCCAGCAGTGGAGGGGGAGGGGCCTACGAGCAGTACTTC
TRBJ1-5	TRBD1	TRBV10-3	few	CAISVDREGQPQHF	TGTGCCATCAGCGTAGACAGGGAAGGTCAGCCCCAGCATTTT
TRBJ2-3	-	TRBV13	-	CASSSSRIKRTDTQYF	TGTGCCAGCAGCTCCTCCAGAATCAAACGCACAGATACGCAGTATTTT
TRBJ2-5	TRBD2	TRBV27	few	CASSFFAGGLPEQYF	TGTGCCAGCAGTTTTTTTGCGGGAGGCCTTCCGGAGCAGTACTTC
TRBJ2-7	-	TRBV9	-	CASSVDVNSYEQYF	TGTGCCAGCAGCGTAGATGTGAACAGCTACGAGCAGTACTTC
TRBJ1-2	-	TRBV15	-	CATSMAGNYGYTF	TGTGCCACCAGCATGGCAGGGAACTATGGCTACACCTTC
TRBJ2-5	TRBD1	TRBV27	-	CASSRARTGRQETQYF	TGTGCCAGCAGCCGGGCCCGGACAGGTAGACAAGAGACCCAGTACTTC
TRBJ1-1	-	TRBV29-1	few	CSGAGQLNTEAFF	TGCAGCGGAGCCGGACAACTTAACACTGAAGCTTTCTTT
TRBJ2-1	-	TRBV7-8	-	CASSLAGGNEQFF	TGTGCCAGCAGCTTAGCGGGGGGCAATGAGCAGTTCTTC
TRBJ1-2	-	TRBV4-2	-	CASSQESRGDLGGYTF	TGTGCCAGCAGCCAAGAGAGCAGGGGTGACCTTGGCGGCTACACCTTC
TRBJ2-1	TRBD1	TRBV29-1	-	CSAVQGWFF	TGCAGCGCCGTACAGGGGTGGTTCTTC
TRBJ2-7	-	TRBV6-1	few	CASSVLVESSYEQYF	TGTGCCAGCAGTGTCCTAGTAGAAAGCTCCTACGAGCAGTACTTC
TRBJ2-4	-	TRBV5-4	-	CASSLAPEGDSFAKNIQYF	TGTGCCAGCAGCTTGGCACCCGAGGGGGATTCTTTTGCCAAAAACATTCAGTACTTC
TRBJ1-5	-	TRBV4-3	-	CASSQTVGANNQPQHF	TGCGCCAGCAGCCAGACGGTGGGAGCTAACAATCAGCCCCAGCATTTT
TRBJ2-2	TRBD2	TRBV2	-	CASSEGPASGNTGELFF	TGTGCCAGCAGTGAAGGCCCGGCTAGCGGGAACACCGGGGAGCTGTTTTTT
TRBJ1-3	-	TRBV15	-	CATSRDQGVVGNTIYF	TGTGCCACCAGCAGGGACCAGGGCGTAGTTGGAAACACCATATATTTT
TRBJ1-4	-	TRBV7-2	-	CASSLAGHNEKLFF	TGTGCCAGCAGCTTAGCTGGGCATAATGAAAAACTGTTTTTT
TRBJ2-4	TRBD2	TRBV4-3	-	CASSQSSGSRHIQYF	TGCGCCAGCAGCCAATCTAGCGGGAGTCGACACATTCAGTACTTC
TRBJ1-1	TRBD1	TRBV30	-	CAWSVMLGGSLAFF	TGTGCCTGGAGTGTTATGTTAGGGGGCTCCTTGGCTTTCTTT
TRBJ1-4	-	TRBV25-1	-	CASSEYAAGGNEKLFF	TGTGCCAGCAGTGAATATGCGGCAGGCGGGAATGAAAAACTGTTTTTT
TRBJ1-3	-	TRBV11-2	-	CASSLVLSEGSGNTIYF	TGTGCCAGCAGCTTAGTGTTGTCTGAAGGCTCTGGAAACACCATATATTTT
TRBJ2-3	-	TRBV5-4	-	CASSLGGPNTQYF	TGTGCCAGCAGCTTGGGGGGCCCGAATACGCAGTATTTT
TRBJ2-7	TRBD2	TRBV19	-	CASSIDPSGSYEQYF	TGTGCCAGTAGTATAGATCCTAGCGGGAGCTACGAGCAGTACTTC
TRBJ2-7	TRBD1	TRBV2	-	CASNRQGYEQYF	TGTGCCAGCAATAGACAGGGCTACGAGCAGTACTTC
TRBJ1-1	-	TRBV18	-	CASSQGLGMNTEAFF	TGTGCCAGCTCCCAGGGCTTGGGGATGAACACTGAAGCTTTCTTT
TRBJ2-5	-	TRBV4-1	-	CASSQDSQETQYF	TGCGCCAGCAGCCAAGATTCGCAAGAGACCCAGTACTTC
TRBJ1-5	-	TRBV30	few	CAWSIDSGNQPQHF	TGTGCCTGGAGTATCGACAGTGGCAATCAGCCCCAGCATTTT
TRBJ2-1	TRBD2	TRBV9	-	CASSEAAGGVEQFF	TGTGCCAGCAGCGAGGCAGCGGGAGGAGTTGAGCAGTTCTTC
TRBJ2-7	-	TRBV5-6	-	CASSLSGLSYEQYF	TGTGCCAGCAGCTTGTCCGGACTCTCCTACGAGCAGTACTTC
TRBJ2-4	-	TRBV7-9	-	CASSRAESKNIQYF	TGTGCCAGCAGCCGAGCGGAATCCAAAAACATTCAGTACTTC
TRBJ2-5	-	TRBV6-1	-	CASSEGGGRQETQYF	TGTGCCAGCAGTGAAGGCGGAGGGAGGCAAGAGACCCAGTACTTC
TRBJ2-2	TRBD2	TRBV5-8	-	CASSVTPGLAGGNTGELFF	TGTGCCAGCAGCGTAACCCCGGGACTAGCGGGGGGGAACACCGGGGAGCTGTTTTTT
TRBJ2-7	TRBD2	TRBV4-2	-	CASSQEGTRVYEQYF	TGTGCCAGCAGCCAAGAGGGGACTAGGGTCTACGAGCAGTACTTC
TRBJ2-7	TRBD2	TRBV6-6	-	CATLNGRPCEQYF	TGTGCCACCCTTAACGGGAGGCCATGCGAGCAGTACTTC
TRBJ2-3	TRBD2	TRBV28	-	CASSSLAGGPVDTQYF	TGTGCCAGCAGTTCGCTAGCGGGAGGGCCGGTAGATACGCAGTATTTT
TRBJ2-7	-	TRBV5-6	-	CASSLISQISYEQYF	TGTGCCAGCAGCTTAATATCCCAGATATCCTACGAGCAGTACTTC
TRBJ2-1	-	TRBV4-3	-	CASSQGATRRQFF	TGCGCCAGCAGCCAAGGGGCCACACGGCGGCAGTTCTTC
TRBJ2-7	TRBD1	TRBV11-2	-	CASSSRDRGDEQYF	TGTGCCAGCAGCTCCCGGGACAGGGGGGACGAGCAGTACTTC
TRBJ2-2	TRBD1	TRBV6-4	-	CASSPGGSNTGELFF	TGTGCCAGCAGTCCAGGGGGCTCGAACACCGGGGAGCTGTTTTTT
TRBJ1-2	TRBD1	TRBV7-8	-	CASSPMGDRGYGYTF	TGTGCCAGCAGCCCGATGGGGGACAGGGGATATGGCTACACCTTC
TRBJ2-7	TRBD2	TRBV13	once	CASSPGLAGAYEQYF	TGTGCCAGCAGCCCGGGACTAGCGGGAGCGTACGAGCAGTACTTC
TRBJ2-2	TRBD2	TRBV9	-	CASSPRGSGSPGELFF	TGTGCCAGCAGCCCTCGTGGTAGCGGGAGCCCCGGGGAGCTGTTTTTT
TRBJ2-3	-	TRBV28	-	CASSLEADTQYF	TGTGCCAGCAGTTTAGAGGCAGATACGCAGTATTTT
TRBJ1-2	-	TRBV5-1	few	CASSLGTATVYGYTF	TGCGCCAGCAGCTTGGGGACGGCCACGGTTTATGGCTACACCTTC